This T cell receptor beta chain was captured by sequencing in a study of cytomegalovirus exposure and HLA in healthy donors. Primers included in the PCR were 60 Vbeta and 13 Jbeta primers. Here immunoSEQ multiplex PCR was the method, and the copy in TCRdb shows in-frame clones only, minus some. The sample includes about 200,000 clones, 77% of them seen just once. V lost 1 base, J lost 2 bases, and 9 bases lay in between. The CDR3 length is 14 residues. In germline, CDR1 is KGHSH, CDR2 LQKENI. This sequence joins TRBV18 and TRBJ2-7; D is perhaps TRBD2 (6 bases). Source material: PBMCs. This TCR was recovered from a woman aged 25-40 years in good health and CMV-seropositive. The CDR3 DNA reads TGTGCCAGCTCACCACGGACTATGGCCTACGAGCAGTACTTC. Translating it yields CASSPRTMAYEQYF.